The rows below give T cell receptor beta chains drawn from one sample of a study of glioma-infiltrating T cells. MiXCR, applied by TCRdb to the multiplex PCR reads, yields one record per CDR3 protein. The table includes about 140,000 distinct CDR3 sequences, roughly two fifths detected once. Sample: glioma tissue, nonneoplastic brain tissue, or PBMCs (not recorded which). These TCRs come from a human donor with low-grade glioma or glioblastoma, undergoing nonglioma brain surgery, or in good health (not recorded which). Both conserved end residues are part of each CDR3. Each record gives: J gene, V gene, clone size, D gene, CDR3 protein, CDR3 DNA. The D gene is left open where the match is weak. A clone size is listed for some rows: how often the clone was seen (once, few, many), or a class if it is expanded.

TRBJ1-1 TRBV6-1 NA NA CASSELMYTEAFF TGTGCCAGCAGTGAACTGATGTACACTGAAGCTTTCTTT
TRBJ1-5 TRBV2 few NA CASRGSSDQPQHF TGTGCCAGCAGGGGGTCATCCGATCAGCCCCAGCATTTT
TRBJ2-5 TRBV4-2 NA TRBD2 CASSQVGLAGPWIQYF TGTGCCAGCAGCCAAGTGGGACTAGCGGGACCTTGGATCCAGTACTTC
TRBJ2-7 TRBV27 many TRBD2 CASSPTSGRAHEQYF TGTGCCAGCAGTCCGACTAGCGGGAGGGCCCACGAGCAGTACTTC
TRBJ2-7 TRBV6-2/TRBV6-3 few NA CASSRDIDYEQYF TGTGCCAGCAGTCGAGACATAGACTACGAGCAGTACTTC
TRBJ1-3 TRBV15 NA NA CATSRDPGNSGNTIYF TGTGCCACCAGCAGAGATCCAGGGAACTCTGGAAACACCATATATTTT
TRBJ2-3 TRBV27 NA TRBD2 CASSPRGLASTDTQYF TGTGCCAGCAGCCCTAGGGGACTAGCGAGCACAGATACGCAGTATTTT
TRBJ2-5 TRBV6-2/TRBV6-3 few NA CASSLGAVETQYF TGTGCCAGCAGCTTGGGTGCCGTCGAGACCCAGTACTTC
TRBJ1-1 TRBV27 few NA CASSFFGKSDTEAFF TGTGCCAGCAGTTTCTTTGGGAAGAGTGACACTGAAGCTTTCTTT
TRBJ1-6 TRBV6-1 NA NA CASSETPRGRSPLHF TGTGCCAGCAGTGAAACCCCGAGGGGTAGGTCACCCCTCCACTTT
TRBJ2-3 TRBV28 few NA CASSFEQSTDTQYF TGTGCCAGCAGTTTTGAGCAGAGCACAGATACGCAGTATTTT
TRBJ2-7 TRBV6-2/TRBV6-3 few NA CASSKQGLNEQYF TGTGCCAGCAGTAAACAGGGTTTAAACGAGCAGTACTTC
TRBJ1-5 TRBV19 NA NA CASRTGLSQPQHF TGTGCCAGTAGGACGGGACTAAGTCAGCCCCAGCATTTT
TRBJ2-1 TRBV7-2 NA NA CASSRSGGTNEQFF TGCGCCAGCAGCCGATCCGGAGGAACCAATGAGCAGTTCTTC
TRBJ2-3 TRBV12-3/TRBV12-4 NA NA CASSTGLTFTDTQYF TGTGCCAGCAGCACGGGACTTACTTTCACAGATACGCAGTATTTT
TRBJ2-3 TRBV6-5 NA NA CASIYYRTSSTDTQYF TGTGCCAGCATTTACTACAGGACTTCTTCCACAGATACGCAGTATTTT
TRBJ2-1 TRBV6-1 NA TRBD2 CASSPSGRLSNEQFF TGTGCCAGCAGTCCAAGCGGGAGGTTGTCCAATGAGCAGTTCTTC
TRBJ1-1 TRBV28 NA NA CASTSPGPGNAEAFF TGTGCCAGCACTAGTCCGGGACCGGGGAACGCTGAAGCTTTCTTT
TRBJ2-3 TRBV4-1 NA TRBD1 CASSRQGRLSTDTQYF TGCGCCAGCTCTCGACAGGGGCGTCTTAGCACAGATACGCAGTATTTT
TRBJ1-3 TRBV7-2 many TRBD1 CASSVQGSDGNTIYF TGTGCCAGCAGCGTACAGGGGTCTGATGGAAACACCATATATTTT
TRBJ2-7 TRBV20-1 NA TRBD2 CSAARAGRAYEQYF TGCAGTGCCGCCCGGGCAGGGAGGGCCTACGAGCAGTACTTC
TRBJ1-3 TRBV29-1 NA NA CSVRGEANTIYF TGCAGCGTGAGGGGGGAGGCGAACACCATATATTTT